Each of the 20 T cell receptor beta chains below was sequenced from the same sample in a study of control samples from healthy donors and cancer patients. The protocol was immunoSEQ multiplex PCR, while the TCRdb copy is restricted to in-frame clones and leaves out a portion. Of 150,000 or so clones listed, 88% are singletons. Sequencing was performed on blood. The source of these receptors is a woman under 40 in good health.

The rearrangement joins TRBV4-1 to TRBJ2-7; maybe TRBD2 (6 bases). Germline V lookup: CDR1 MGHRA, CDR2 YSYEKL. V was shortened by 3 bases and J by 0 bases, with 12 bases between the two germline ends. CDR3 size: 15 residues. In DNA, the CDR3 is TGCGCCAGCAGCCAGCTAGCGTTTAGCTCCTACGAGCAGTACTTC. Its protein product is CASSQLAFSSYEQYF.

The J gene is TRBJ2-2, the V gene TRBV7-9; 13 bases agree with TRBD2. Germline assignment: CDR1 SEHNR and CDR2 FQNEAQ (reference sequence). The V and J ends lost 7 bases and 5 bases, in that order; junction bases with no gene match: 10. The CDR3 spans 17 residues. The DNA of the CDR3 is TGTGCCAGCACCGCAGGACTAGCGGGAGTATTTACCGGGGAGCTGTTTTTT. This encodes CASTAGLAGVFTGELFF. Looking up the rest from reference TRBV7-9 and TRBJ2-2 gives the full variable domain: DTGVSQNPRHKITKRGQNVTFRCDPISEHNRLYWYRQTLGQGPEFLTYFQNEAQLEKSRLLSDRFSAERPKGSFSTLEIQRTEQGDSAMYLCASTAGLAGVFTGELFFGEGSRLTVL.

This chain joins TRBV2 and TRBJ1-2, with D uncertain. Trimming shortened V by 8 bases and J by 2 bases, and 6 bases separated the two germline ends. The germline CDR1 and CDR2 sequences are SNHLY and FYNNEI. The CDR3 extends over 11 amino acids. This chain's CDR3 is CASGNNYGYTF. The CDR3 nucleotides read TGTGCCAGCGGCAACAACTATGGCTACACCTTC.

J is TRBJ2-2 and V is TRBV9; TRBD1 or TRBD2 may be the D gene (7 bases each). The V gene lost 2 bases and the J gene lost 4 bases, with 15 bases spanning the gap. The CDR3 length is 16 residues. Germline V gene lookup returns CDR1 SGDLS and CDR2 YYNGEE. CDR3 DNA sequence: TGTGCCAGCAGCGTTAGACAGGGCGGGGGCACCGGGGAGCTGTTTTTT. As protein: CASSVRQGGGTGELFF.

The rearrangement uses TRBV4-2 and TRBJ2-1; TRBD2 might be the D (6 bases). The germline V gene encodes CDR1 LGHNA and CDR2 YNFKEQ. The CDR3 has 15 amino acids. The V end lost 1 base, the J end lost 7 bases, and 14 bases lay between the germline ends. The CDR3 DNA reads TGTGCCAGCAGCCAAGGAGTCTGGCGGGGAAATGAGCAGTTCTTC. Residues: CASSQGVWRGNEQFF.

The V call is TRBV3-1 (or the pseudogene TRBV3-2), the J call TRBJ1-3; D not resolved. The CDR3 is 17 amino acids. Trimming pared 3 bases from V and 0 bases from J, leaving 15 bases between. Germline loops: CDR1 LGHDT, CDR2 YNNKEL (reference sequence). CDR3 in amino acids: CASSHGPVITSGNTIYF. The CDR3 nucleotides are TGTGCCAGCAGCCATGGGCCCGTAATCACCTCTGGAAACACCATATATTTT.

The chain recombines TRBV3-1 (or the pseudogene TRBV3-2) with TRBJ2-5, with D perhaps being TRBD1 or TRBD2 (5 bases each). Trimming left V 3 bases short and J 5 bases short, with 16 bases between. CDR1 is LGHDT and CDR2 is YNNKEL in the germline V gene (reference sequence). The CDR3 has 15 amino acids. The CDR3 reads CASSQEGELRETQYF. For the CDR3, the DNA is TGTGCCAGCAGCCAGGAAGGGGAGTTGCGGGAGACCCAGTACTTC.

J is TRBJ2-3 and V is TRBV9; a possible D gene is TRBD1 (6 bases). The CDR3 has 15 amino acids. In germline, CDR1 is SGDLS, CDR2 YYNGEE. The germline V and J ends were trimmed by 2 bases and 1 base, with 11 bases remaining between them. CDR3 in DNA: TGTGCCAGCAGCGTCGGGACACCTCGCACAGATACGCAGTATTTT. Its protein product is CASSVGTPRTDTQYF.

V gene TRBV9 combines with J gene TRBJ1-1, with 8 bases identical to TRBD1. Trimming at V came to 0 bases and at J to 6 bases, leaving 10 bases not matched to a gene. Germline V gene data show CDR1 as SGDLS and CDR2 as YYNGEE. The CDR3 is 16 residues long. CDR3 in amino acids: CASSVEPSQGASEAFF. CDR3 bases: TGTGCCAGCAGCGTAGAGCCCTCGCAGGGGGCATCTGAAGCTTTCTTT.

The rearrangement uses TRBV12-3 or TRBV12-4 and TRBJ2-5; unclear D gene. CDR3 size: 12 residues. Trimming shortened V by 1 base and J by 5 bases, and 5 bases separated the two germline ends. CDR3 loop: CASSLVWETQYF. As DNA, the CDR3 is TGTGCCAGCAGTTTAGTGTGGGAGACCCAGTACTTC.

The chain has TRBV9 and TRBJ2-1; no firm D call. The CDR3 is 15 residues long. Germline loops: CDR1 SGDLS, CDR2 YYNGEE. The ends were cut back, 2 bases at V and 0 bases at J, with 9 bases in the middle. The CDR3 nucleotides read TGTGCCAGCAGCGTCCGTCCGAGCTCCTACAATGAGCAGTTCTTC. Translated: CASSVRPSSYNEQFF.

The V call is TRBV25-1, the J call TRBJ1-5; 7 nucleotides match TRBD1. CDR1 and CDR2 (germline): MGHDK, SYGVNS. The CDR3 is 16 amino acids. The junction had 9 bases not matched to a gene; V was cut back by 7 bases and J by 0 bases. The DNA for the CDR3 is TGTGCCAGCACAGGGGGAGGACCTTATAGCAATCAGCCCCAGCATTTT. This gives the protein CASTGGGPYSNQPQHF.

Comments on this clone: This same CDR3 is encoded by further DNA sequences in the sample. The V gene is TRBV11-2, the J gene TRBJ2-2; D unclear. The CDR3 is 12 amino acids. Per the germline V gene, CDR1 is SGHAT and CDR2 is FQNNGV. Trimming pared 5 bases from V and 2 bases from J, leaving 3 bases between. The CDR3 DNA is TGTGCCAGCAGCGGTAACACCGGGGAGCTGTTTTTT. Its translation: CASSGNTGELFF.

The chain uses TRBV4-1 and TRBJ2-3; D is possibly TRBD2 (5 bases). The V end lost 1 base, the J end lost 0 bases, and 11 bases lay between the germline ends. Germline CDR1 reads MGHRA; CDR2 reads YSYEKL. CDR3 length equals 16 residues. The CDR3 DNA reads TGCGCCAGCAGCCAAGTTCTAGCATTTAGCACAGATACGCAGTATTTT. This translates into CASSQVLAFSTDTQYF.

The CDR3 DNA reads as TGCAGTGCTAGTTGGAACAGGGGGCGAGATACGCAGTATTTT. Translation gives CSASWNRGRDTQYF. The chain joins TRBV20-1 to TRBJ2-3; 9 bases are a match to TRBD1. After removal of 3 bases from V and 5 bases from J, the junction contained 6 bases not matched to a gene. The CDR3 is 14 amino acids. CDR1 is DFQATT, CDR2 SNEGSKA, per germline (reference sequence).

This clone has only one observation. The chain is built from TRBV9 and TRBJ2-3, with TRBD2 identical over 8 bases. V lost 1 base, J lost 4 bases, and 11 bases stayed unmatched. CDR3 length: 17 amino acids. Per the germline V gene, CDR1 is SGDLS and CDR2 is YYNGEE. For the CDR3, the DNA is TGTGCCAGCAGCGTAACCTTCGGGGGGGCCGTAGCAGATACGCAGTATTTT. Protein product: CASSVTFGGAVADTQYF.

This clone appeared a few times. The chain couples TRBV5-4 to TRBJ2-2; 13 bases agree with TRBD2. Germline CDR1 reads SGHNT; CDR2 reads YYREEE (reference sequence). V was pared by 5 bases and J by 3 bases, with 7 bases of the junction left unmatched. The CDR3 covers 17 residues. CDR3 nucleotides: TGTGCCAGCAGGCGTACTAGCGGGGGGGCCGACACCGGGGAGCTGTTTTTT. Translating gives CASRRTSGGADTGELFF.

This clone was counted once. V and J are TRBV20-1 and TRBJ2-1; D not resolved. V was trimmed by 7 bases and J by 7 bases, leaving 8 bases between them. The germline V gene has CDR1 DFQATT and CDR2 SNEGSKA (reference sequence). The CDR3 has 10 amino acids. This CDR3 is CSVPLNEQFF. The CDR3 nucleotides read TGCAGTGTCCCACTGAATGAGCAGTTCTTC.

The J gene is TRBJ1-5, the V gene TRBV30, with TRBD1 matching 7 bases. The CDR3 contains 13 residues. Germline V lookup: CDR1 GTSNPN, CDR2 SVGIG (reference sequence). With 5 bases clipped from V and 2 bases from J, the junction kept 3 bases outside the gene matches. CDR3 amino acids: CAWAGQGNQPQHF. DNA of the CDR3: TGTGCCTGGGCCGGACAGGGCAATCAGCCCCAGCATTTT.

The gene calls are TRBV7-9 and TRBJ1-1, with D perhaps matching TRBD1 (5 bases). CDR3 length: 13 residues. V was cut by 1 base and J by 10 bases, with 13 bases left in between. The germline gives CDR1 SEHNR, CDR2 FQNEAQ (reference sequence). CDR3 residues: CASSLEGAWGAFF. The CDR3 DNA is TGTGCCAGCAGCTTAGAAGGGGCCTGGGGAGCTTTCTTT.